One and the same sample provided the 5 T cell receptor beta chains below, sequenced in a study of chemoradiotherapy in HPV16-positive cancers. The repertoire was sequenced with immunoSEQ multiplex PCR; TCRdb's copy has only in-frame clones and lacks some. The table has about 53,000 clones, under 95% seen once. Source: blood, taken from a patient who underwent chemoradiotherapy. These receptors originate from a human donor with HPV-associated anogenital cancer.

V and J are TRBV7-2 and TRBJ2-1; D is ambiguous. This CDR3 spans 12 amino acids. Germline values: CDR1 SGHTA, CDR2 FQGNSA. Trimming left V 5 bases short and J 9 bases short, with 11 bases between. The CDR3 spells CASSPMGTEQFF. Written as DNA, the CDR3 is TGTGCCAGCAGCCCGATGGGTACTGAGCAGTTCTTC.

The chain has TRBV4-3 and TRBJ2-7, with D hard to call. Germline assignment: CDR1 LGHNA and CDR2 YSLEER. The germline V and J ends were trimmed by 0 bases and 0 bases, with 12 bases remaining between them. CDR3 length: 16 residues. CDR3 nucleotide sequence: TGCGCCAGCAGCCAAGATATAGACACTTACTCCTACGAGCAGTACTTC. It is translated as CASSQDIDTYSYEQYF.

This chain links TRBV5-1 with TRBJ1-6; D unclear. Germline assignment: CDR1 SGHRS and CDR2 YFSETQ. Trimming shortened V by 0 bases and J by 7 bases, and 2 bases separated the two germline ends. The CDR3 is 12 residues long. Written as DNA, the CDR3 is TGCGCCAGCAGCTTGGAAAATTCACCCCTCCACTTT. Translating it yields CASSLENSPLHF.

The rearrangement uses TRBV12-5 and TRBJ2-2; 9 bases match TRBD1. V lost 1 base, J lost 2 bases, and 8 bases stayed unmatched. The germline gives CDR1 LGHNT, CDR2 FRNRAP. The CDR3 covers 18 residues. This CDR3 is CASGLALGQGSNTGELFF. DNA for the CDR3: TGTGCTAGTGGTTTGGCCCTGGGACAGGGATCTAACACCGGGGAGCTGTTTTTT. The complete variable domain, with remaining parts taken from reference TRBV12-5 and TRBJ2-2, reads DARVTQTPRHKVTEMGQEVTMRCQPILGHNTVFWYRQTMMQGLELLAYFRNRAPLDDSGMPKDRFSAEMPDATLATLKIQPSEPRDSAVYFCASGLALGQGSNTGELFFGEGSRLTVL.

This chain connects TRBV4-3 to TRBJ2-1; TRBD2 matches 9 bases. The V segment lost 0 bases and the J segment 7 bases; nucleotides outside the gene matches: 10. This CDR3 is built from 17 residues. Per the germline V gene, CDR1 is LGHNA and CDR2 is YSLEER. DNA of the CDR3: TGCGCCAGCAGCCAAGAAGAGTCTAGCGGGGCTGGAAATGAGCAGTTCTTC. Protein: CASSQEESSGAGNEQFF.